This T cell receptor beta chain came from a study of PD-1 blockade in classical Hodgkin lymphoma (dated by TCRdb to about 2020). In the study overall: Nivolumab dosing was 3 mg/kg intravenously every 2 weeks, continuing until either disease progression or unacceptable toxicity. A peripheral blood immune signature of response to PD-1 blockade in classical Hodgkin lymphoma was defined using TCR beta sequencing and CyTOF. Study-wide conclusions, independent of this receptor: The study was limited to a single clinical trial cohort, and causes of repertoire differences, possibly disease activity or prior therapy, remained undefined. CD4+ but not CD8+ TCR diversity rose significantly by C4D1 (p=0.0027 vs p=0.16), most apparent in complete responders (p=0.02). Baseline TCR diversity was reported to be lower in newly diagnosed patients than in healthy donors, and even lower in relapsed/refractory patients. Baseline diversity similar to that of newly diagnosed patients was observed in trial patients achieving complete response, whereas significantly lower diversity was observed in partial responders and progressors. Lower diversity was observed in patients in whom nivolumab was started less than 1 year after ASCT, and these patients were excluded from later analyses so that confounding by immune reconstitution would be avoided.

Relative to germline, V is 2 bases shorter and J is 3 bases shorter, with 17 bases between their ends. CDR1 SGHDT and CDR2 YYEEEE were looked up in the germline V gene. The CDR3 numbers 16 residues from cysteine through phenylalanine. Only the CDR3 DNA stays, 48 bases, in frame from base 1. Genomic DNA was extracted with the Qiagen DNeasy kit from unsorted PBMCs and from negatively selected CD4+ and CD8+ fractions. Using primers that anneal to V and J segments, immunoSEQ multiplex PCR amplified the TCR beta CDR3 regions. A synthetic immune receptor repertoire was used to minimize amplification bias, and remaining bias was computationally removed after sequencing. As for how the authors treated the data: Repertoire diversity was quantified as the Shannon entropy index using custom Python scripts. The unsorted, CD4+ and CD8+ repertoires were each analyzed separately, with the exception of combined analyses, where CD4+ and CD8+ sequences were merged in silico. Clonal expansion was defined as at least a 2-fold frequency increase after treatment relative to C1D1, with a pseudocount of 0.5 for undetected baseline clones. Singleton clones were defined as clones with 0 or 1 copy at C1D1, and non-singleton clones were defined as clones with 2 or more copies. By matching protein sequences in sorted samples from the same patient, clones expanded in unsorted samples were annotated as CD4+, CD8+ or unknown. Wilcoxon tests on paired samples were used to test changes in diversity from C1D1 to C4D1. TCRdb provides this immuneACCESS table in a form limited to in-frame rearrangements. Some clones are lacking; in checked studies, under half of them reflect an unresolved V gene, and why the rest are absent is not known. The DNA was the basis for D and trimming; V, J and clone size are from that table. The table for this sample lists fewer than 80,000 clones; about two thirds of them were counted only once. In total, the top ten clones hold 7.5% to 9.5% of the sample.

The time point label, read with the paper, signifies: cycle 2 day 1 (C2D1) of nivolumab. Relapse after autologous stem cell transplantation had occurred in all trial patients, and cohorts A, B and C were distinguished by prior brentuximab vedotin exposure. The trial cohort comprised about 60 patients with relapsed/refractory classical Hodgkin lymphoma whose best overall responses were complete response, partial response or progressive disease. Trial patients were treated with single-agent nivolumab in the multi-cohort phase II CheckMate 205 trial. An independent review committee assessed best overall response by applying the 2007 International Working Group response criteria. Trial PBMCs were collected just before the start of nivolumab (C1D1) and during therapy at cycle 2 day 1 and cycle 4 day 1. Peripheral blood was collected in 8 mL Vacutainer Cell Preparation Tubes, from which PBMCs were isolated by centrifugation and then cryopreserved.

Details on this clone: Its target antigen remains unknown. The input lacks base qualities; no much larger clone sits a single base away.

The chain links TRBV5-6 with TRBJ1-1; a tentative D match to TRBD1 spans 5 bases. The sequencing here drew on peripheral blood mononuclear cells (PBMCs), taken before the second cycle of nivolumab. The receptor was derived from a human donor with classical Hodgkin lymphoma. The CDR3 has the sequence CASSLRTTRGDTEAFF. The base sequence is TGTGCCAGCAGCTTAAGGACAACCCGCGGGGACACTGAAGCTTTCTTT.